A single sample is the source of the 29 T cell receptor beta chains below, sequenced in a study of T-cell memory formation after mild COVID-19 (dated by TCRdb to 2020 to 2022). Preparation of the library involved 5' RACE. The sequencer was an Illumina NovaSeq 6000. Through fastp at Q25 and MiXCR, TCRdb rebuilt clones from the public reads, retaining in-frame beta chains. Each CDR3 protein appears once, grouped with its most common genes and DNA. The sample data list around 450,000 distinct CDR3 sequences, and about 20% of these were observed just once. Clones ranked in the top ten supply roughly 8.4% of the sample. Material for sequencing was PBMCs or a T cell subset sorted from them (not recorded which). The receptors derive from an adult woman who had mild COVID-19 (a few samples of this study predate the infection). The sample titles of this study are shuffled in the database, so cell type and time point are left out; the donor was told from shared clones.

The V gene is TRBV7-8, the J gene TRBJ2-7, with 10 bases lining up with TRBD2. V lost 1 base and J lost 3; bases outside the gene matches: 6. This CDR3 has 16 residues. Germline CDR1 reads SGHVS; CDR2 reads FQNEAQ. The CDR3 is CASSLVGTSENYEQYF. Written as DNA, the CDR3 is TGTGCCAGCAGCTTAGTCGGGACTAGCGAGAACTACGAGCAGTACTTC. Full variable domain (rest looked up from reference TRBV7-8 and TRBJ2-7): GAGVSQSPRYKVAKRGQDVALRCDPISGHVSLFWYQQALGQGPEFLTYFQNEAQLDKSGLPSDRFFAERPEGSVSTLKIQRTQQEDSAVYLCASSLVGTSENYEQYFGPGTRLTVT.

The rearrangement joins TRBV20-1 to TRBJ2-5; D may correspond to TRBD1 or TRBD2 (6 bases each). Germline V CDR1 and CDR2: DFQATT, SNEGSKA (reference sequence). CDR3 length equals 15 residues. With 3 bases removed from V and 2 bases from J, the gap between germline ends came to 16 bases. The CDR3 spells CSASDWGARQETQYF. The CDR3 coding sequence is TGCAGTGCTAGCGACTGGGGGGCCAGGCAAGAGACCCAGTACTTC.

A few counts support this clonotype. The J gene is TRBJ1-4, the V gene TRBV18; no firm D call. V lost 8 bases and J lost 0, with 10 bases in between. This CDR3 has 14 amino acids. Germline values: CDR1 KGHSH, CDR2 LQKENI. CDR3 protein: CASAPTPTNEKLFF. CDR3 DNA: TGTGCCAGCGCGCCGACACCAACTAATGAAAAACTGTTTTTT.

The rearrangement links TRBV5-1 to TRBJ1-1, with D unresolved. V shed 1 base and J shed 0 bases, with 7 bases lying between them. Germline CDR1 and CDR2: SGHRS and YFSETQ. This CDR3 contains 14 residues. The CDR3 region is CASSLRSMNTEAFF. CDR3 in DNA: TGCGCCAGCAGCTTGAGGTCAATGAACACTGAAGCTTTCTTT.

The V and J genes are TRBV19 and TRBJ1-2; D ambiguous. V gave up 2 bases and J gave up 5 bases, with 9 bases separating them. The CDR3 contains 13 residues. CDR1 is LNHDA and CDR2 is SQIVND in the germline V gene (reference sequence). CDR3 DNA: TGTGCCAGTAGTATACAGGCTTTATATGGCTACACCTTC. Translating it yields CASSIQALYGYTF.

The gene calls are TRBV25-1 and TRBJ2-7; D is unresolved. Per germline, CDR1 MGHDK and CDR2 SYGVNS. V dropped 3 bases and J dropped 3 bases, with 15 bases sitting between them. CDR3 length: 15 residues. CDR3 DNA sequence: TGTGCCAGCAGTGAGCCCGGGTCCACGTACTACGAGCAGTACTTC. Residues: CASSEPGSTYYEQYF.

CDR3 DNA sequence: TGTGCCAGCAGCTTAGATTCGGGGTTCCCGCCGTCCGGCTACACCTTC. It yields the protein CASSLDSGFPPSGYTF. This chain links TRBV7-2 with TRBJ1-2; D unresolved. Germline values: CDR1 SGHTA, CDR2 FQGNSA. This CDR3 comprises 16 residues. Trimming left V 1 base short and J 8 bases short, with 20 bases between.

The chain is built from TRBV6-5 and TRBJ2-6; possibly TRBD1 for D (5 bases). The germline CDR1 and CDR2 sequences are MNHEY and SVGAGI. The CDR3 loop spans 18 amino acids. V was shortened by 3 bases and J by 3 bases, with 18 bases between the two germline ends. In DNA form, the CDR3 reads TGTGCCAGCAGTTATCGGGCAGGGCGGTGGTTTGGGGCCAACGTCCTGACTTTC. Its translation is CASSYRAGRWFGANVLTF.

In DNA, the CDR3 is TGTGCCAGCAGAGGGAAAGGGACTCCCTTCGTTGGTACGCAGTATTTT. Translated: CASRGKGTPFVGTQYF. The chain employs TRBV6-5 and TRBJ2-3, with a possible D match to TRBD2 (6 bases). From germline, CDR1 is MNHEY and CDR2 SVGAGI. Trimming removed 6 bases at V and 8 bases at J, with 24 bases between. The CDR3 is 16 amino acids.

This clonotype came up a few times. The rearrangement joins TRBV20-1 to TRBJ1-2, with a tentative D call TRBD1 (5 bases). With 7 bases removed from V and 4 bases from J, the gap between germline ends came to 22 bases. The CDR3 runs 15 residues. Germline V gene lookup returns CDR1 DFQATT and CDR2 SNEGSKA (reference sequence). The CDR3 nucleotides read TGCAGTGTATTTTTTGGGGACTCTTCATCCTATGGCTACACCTTC. As protein: CSVFFGDSSSYGYTF.

This clonotype was seen only once. The chain recombines TRBV6-5 with TRBJ2-5, with D tentatively TRBD2 (5 bases). The V gene's germline CDR1 is MNHEY and CDR2 SVGAGI. The CDR3 is 15 amino acids. Deletions cut 0 bases from V and 3 bases from J, with 11 bases between. The CDR3 protein is CASSYSDEGEETQYF. DNA of the CDR3: TGTGCCAGCAGTTACTCCGATGAGGGAGAAGAGACCCAGTACTTC.

This clonotype has just a few counts. The rearrangement uses TRBV12-3 or TRBV12-4 and TRBJ2-3; 9 bases match TRBD2. Trimming removed 6 bases from V and 15 bases from J; junction bases left unmatched: 13. The CDR3 has 13 residues. CDR3 bases: TGTGCCAGCAGAACCGGGTTGGCTAGCGGGAAATATTTT. Translating it yields CASRTGLASGKYF.

The chain combines TRBV7-9 with TRBJ1-3, with no clear D. The V end was cut by 1 base, the J end by 2 bases, with 9 bases between. This CDR3 comprises 15 residues. Per the germline V gene, CDR1 is SEHNR and CDR2 is FQNEAQ (reference sequence). CDR3 sequence reads: CASSLVAAAGNTIYF. The CDR3 coding sequence is TGTGCCAGCAGCTTAGTCGCGGCAGCTGGAAACACCATATATTTT.

In this sample, this clonotype turned up a few times. This CDR3 is CASSWDRTGQETQYF. CDR3 in DNA: TGCGCCAGCAGTTGGGATCGGACAGGGCAGGAGACCCAGTACTTC. The J gene is TRBJ2-5, the V gene TRBV23-1; 8 bases match TRBD1. TRBV23-1 is placed among ORFs of uncertain function. Trimming took 5 bases from V and 5 from J; bases not matched to a gene: 10. The CDR3 is 15 residues long.

This CDR3 is CASSEEPMRGQAFF. The CDR3 region has the DNA TGTGCCAGCAGCGAGGAGCCTATGCGGGGGCAAGCTTTCTTT. The J gene is TRBJ1-1, the V gene TRBV9; D perhaps matches TRBD1 (6 bases). Trimming removed 3 bases at V and 9 bases at J, with 18 bases between. The germline V gene has CDR1 SGDLS and CDR2 YYNGEE. CDR3 length equals 14 residues.

This chain connects TRBV20-1 to TRBJ2-3; D uncertain. The V gene lost 6 bases and the J gene lost 3 bases, with 16 bases spanning the gap. The CDR3 runs to 14 residues. Germline V gives CDR1 DFQATT, CDR2 SNEGSKA (reference sequence). The CDR3: CSASTRVATDTQYF. In nucleotides, the CDR3 is TGCAGTGCCAGTACCCGGGTAGCAACAGATACGCAGTATTTT.

This clonotype was counted many times. The chain links TRBV21-1 to TRBJ2-3; TRBD1, the D gene given by the table, was not confirmed from the DNA. TRBV21-1 is a documented pseudogene. This CDR3 comprises 16 residues. CDR3 DNA sequence: TGTGCCAGCAGCTCTCTTAGCGGGGGCGACACAGATACGCAGTATTTT. This codes for CASSSLSGGDTDTQYF.

V usage is TRBV20-1 and J usage is TRBJ2-3; D may be TRBD2 (7 bases). From germline, CDR1 is DFQATT and CDR2 SNEGSKA (reference sequence). This CDR3 has 14 residues. CDR3: CRARGGGSTDTQYF. The CDR3 DNA follows: TGCAGAGCAAGGGGGGGCGGTAGCACAGATACGCAGTATTTT.

This clonotype has a single count. V gene TRBV15 combines with J gene TRBJ2-3; D remains unclear. Germline lookup yields CDR1 LNHNV and CDR2 YYDKDF (reference sequence). Trimming shortened V by 6 bases and J by 0 bases, and 4 bases separated the two germline ends. The CDR3 has 12 amino acids. DNA for the CDR3: TGTGCCACCAGGAGTAGCACAGATACGCAGTATTTT. It encodes CATRSSTDTQYF. Drawing the rest from reference TRBV15 and TRBJ2-3, the complete variable domain is DAMVIQNPRYQVTQFGKPVTLSCSQTLNHNVMYWYQQKSSQAPKLLFHYYDKDFNNEADTPDNFQSRRPNTSFCFLDIRSPGLGDTAMYLCATRSSTDTQYFGPGTRLTVL.

This clonotype was seen a handful of times. The chain links TRBV7-3 to TRBJ2-2, with 11 bases matching TRBD2. Trimming removed 5 bases from V and 6 bases from J; junction bases left unmatched: 8. This CDR3 is 16 amino acids long. Germline CDR1 is SGHTA and CDR2 is FQGTGA. The CDR3 sequence: CASSPIAGGPSGELFF. Written as DNA, the CDR3 is TGTGCCAGCAGCCCGATAGCGGGAGGGCCTTCCGGGGAGCTGTTTTTT.

This clonotype was found a few times. The chain couples TRBV7-2 to TRBJ2-2, with a tentative D call TRBD1 (6 bases). The CDR3 has 14 residues. Trimming stripped 1 base from V and 6 bases from J, with 9 bases between. Germline V gene data show CDR1 as SGHTA and CDR2 as FQGNSA. CDR3 protein: CASSLGGRAGELFF. The CDR3 nucleotides are TGTGCCAGCAGCTTAGGGGGGCGGGCCGGGGAGCTGTTTTTT.

This chain connects TRBV5-1 to TRBJ1-6; D is undetermined. Germline V gene sequence: CDR1 SGHRS, CDR2 YFSETQ. The CDR3 loop spans 15 amino acids. The germline V and J ends were trimmed by 0 bases and 7 bases, with 11 bases remaining between them. DNA for the CDR3: TGCGCCAGCAGCTTGGAACGGGGAGGAAATTCACCCCTCCACTTT. Translation gives CASSLERGGNSPLHF.

This clonotype has ten or more counts. In nucleotides, the CDR3 is TGCGCCAGCAGGGAAAGGGCCGCAACTAATGAAAAACTGTTTTTT. Its translation: CASRERAATNEKLFF. This chain uses TRBV4-3 with TRBJ1-4; D gene unclear. Germline V CDR1 and CDR2: LGHNA, YSLEER. The CDR3 has 15 residues. Trimming pared 6 bases from V and 0 bases from J, leaving 11 bases between.

This clonotype turned up a few times. CDR3 sequence reads: CASSLHAAGEDSDTQYF. CDR3 bases: TGTGCCAGCAGTTTACACGCGGCAGGGGAGGATTCAGATACGCAGTATTTT. The V and J genes are TRBV28 and TRBJ2-3; D is perhaps TRBD1 or TRBD2 (6 bases each). Trimming pared 2 bases from V and 4 bases from J, leaving 19 bases between. The CDR3 consists of 17 residues. Germline V CDR1 and CDR2: MDHEN, SYDVKM.

This chain joins TRBV18 and TRBJ2-5; the match to TRBD2 covers 8 bases. The germline CDR1 and CDR2 sequences are KGHSH and LQKENI. J gave up 4 bases and V 7 bases, and 5 bases lay outside the gene matches. The CDR3 spans 13 residues. CDR3 in amino acids: CASFSGGRETQYF. In nucleotides, the CDR3 is TGTGCCAGCTTCAGCGGGGGTAGAGAGACCCAGTACTTC.

In nucleotides, the CDR3 is TGTGCCAGCAGTTCGGACAGGGGGCTAAACGAGCAGTACTTC. Protein product: CASSSDRGLNEQYF. This sequence joins TRBV27 and TRBJ2-7, with 11 bases aligning to TRBD1. The V and J ends lost 4 bases and 5 bases, in that order; junction bases with no gene match: 4. CDR1 is MNHEY and CDR2 is SMNVEV in the germline V gene (reference sequence). The CDR3 contains 14 residues.

This clonotype has more than one count but fewer than ten. The chain combines TRBV7-2 with TRBJ2-1; the D gene is possibly TRBD1 (5 bases). Trimming took 1 base from V and 6 from J, leaving 13 bases between them. The CDR3 is made up of 15 amino acids. The germline CDR1 and CDR2 sequences are SGHTA and FQGNSA. Here the CDR3 reads CASSLGPGIGNEQFF. Here the CDR3 DNA reads TGTGCCAGCAGCTTAGGGCCAGGGATAGGCAATGAGCAGTTCTTC.

This clonotype was seen more than once but under ten times. The chain uses TRBV7-6 and TRBJ2-3; a possible D gene is TRBD2 (5 bases). Trimming took off 5 bases at V and 0 bases at J, with 12 bases between the two ends. Germline V gives CDR1 SGHVS, CDR2 FNYEAQ. The CDR3 sequence is 15 residues long. The CDR3 coding sequence is TGTGCCAGCAGCATCACCGGGATTAGCACAGATACGCAGTATTTT. It is translated as CASSITGISTDTQYF.

The sample holds many counts of this clonotype. The rearrangement joins TRBV15 to TRBJ2-5; D gene ambiguous. Germline loops: CDR1 LNHNV, CDR2 YYDKDF (reference sequence). The CDR3 loop spans 12 amino acids. V lost 3 bases, J lost 0 bases, and 2 bases lay in between. CDR3 residues: CATSRYQETQYF. The DNA for the CDR3 is TGTGCCACCAGCAGGTACCAAGAGACCCAGTACTTC.